Each of the 32 T cell receptor beta chains below was sequenced from the same sample in a study of blood T cell repertoires in COVID-19 (TCRdb year 2020). Libraries were made using the immunoSEQ multiplex PCR assay. As stored in TCRdb, this immuneACCESS dataset retains in-frame rearrangements with V and J assigned. A fraction of the clones does not appear; measured against another copy, unresolved V genes explain less than half of the discrepancy, and the remainder lacks a known reason. For this sample there are over 200,000 clones; around 86% appear just once. The top ten clones comprise over 7.5% of the sample. Sequencing used peripheral blood. Source of these receptors: a man aged 40-49 years who had recovered from COVID-19.

V usage is TRBV3-1 (or the pseudogene TRBV3-2) and J usage is TRBJ1-1; D not resolved. V lost 1 base, J lost 11 bases, and 11 bases lay in between. The CDR3 consists of 12 residues. Germline CDR1 is LGHDT and CDR2 is YNNKEL (reference sequence). The CDR3 DNA sequence: TGTGCCAGCAGCCAAGGAACGGGCGGGGCTTTCTTT. Translating gives CASSQGTGGAFF.

The gene calls are TRBV6-5 and TRBJ2-3, with D perhaps TRBD1 (5 bases). CDR1 and CDR2 from the germline V gene are MNHEY and SVGAGI. The CDR3 is made up of 15 amino acids. Trimming took 6 bases from V and 3 from J, leaving 16 bases between them. The chain's CDR3 is CASSQMTASTDTQYF. The CDR3 bases are TGTGCCAGCAGCCAAATGACAGCGAGTACAGATACGCAGTATTTT.

The chain is built from TRBV5-4 and TRBJ2-5; the D gene is possibly TRBD2 (5 bases). This CDR3 comprises 15 residues. Trimming stripped 2 bases from V and 4 bases from J, with 15 bases between. Germline V CDR1 and CDR2: SGHNT, YYREEE (reference sequence). For the CDR3, the DNA is TGTGCCAGCAGCTTCACCCACCCCGGGGTAGAGACCCAGTACTTC. Translation: CASSFTHPGVETQYF.

This chain connects TRBV7-6 to TRBJ2-5, with a weak D call TRBD2 (6 bases). V lost 0 bases, J lost 5 bases, and 13 bases lay in between. The CDR3 is 15 amino acids. Germline-derived CDR1 and CDR2 are SGHVS and FNYEAQ. CDR3 DNA sequence: TGTGCCAGCAGCTTAGCGTCGAGGGAGGACGAGACCCAGTACTTC. Translation: CASSLASREDETQYF.

The V call is TRBV19, the J call TRBJ1-5, with TRBD1 as a possible D gene (5 bases). The CDR3 covers 15 residues. Germline lookup yields CDR1 LNHDA and CDR2 SQIVND (reference sequence). V lost 4 bases, J lost 3 bases, and 13 bases lay in between. CDR3 nucleotide sequence: TGTGCCAGTAGTAAGTATGGAGGGGTCAATCAGCCCCAGCATTTT. Its translation is CASSKYGGVNQPQHF.

CDR3 DNA: TGTGCCAGCAGTCTGGGACTAGCTTGGGAGCAGTACTTC. It is translated as CASSLGLAWEQYF. The V call is TRBV12-3 or TRBV12-4, the J call TRBJ2-7; 9 bases are shared with TRBD2. V was pared by 5 bases and J by 7 bases, with 6 bases of the junction left unmatched. The CDR3 consists of 13 residues.

The chain employs TRBV18 and TRBJ2-1, with D perhaps TRBD2 (7 bases). The CDR3 loop spans 12 amino acids. V was shortened by 4 bases and J by 7 bases, with 8 bases between the two germline ends. CDR1 is KGHSH and CDR2 is LQKENI in the germline V gene. The CDR3 here is CASSQGGNEQFF. CDR3 DNA sequence: TGTGCCAGCTCACAGGGGGGGAATGAGCAGTTCTTC.

The genes are TRBV5-6 and TRBJ1-6, with D perhaps matching TRBD1 (6 bases). The CDR3 is 15 amino acids. Germline lookup yields CDR1 SGHDT and CDR2 YYEEEE. V was cut by 4 bases and J by 9 bases, with 17 bases left in between. CDR3 sequence (DNA): TGTGCCAGCAGCCACCGGGGGGGCGCGGGTTCACCCCTCCACTTT. This sequence encodes CASSHRGGAGSPLHF.

The chain links TRBV2 to TRBJ2-2, with TRBD2 matching 11 bases. The length of the CDR3 is 15 residues. The germline V gene encodes CDR1 SNHLY and CDR2 FYNNEI. J gave up 4 bases and V 2 bases, and 0 bases lay outside the gene matches. This CDR3 is CASSELAGGTGELFF. The CDR3 nucleotides are TGTGCCAGCAGTGAACTAGCGGGAGGCACCGGGGAGCTGTTTTTT.

The gene calls are TRBV13 and TRBJ2-4; TRBD2 aligns across 11 bases. The CDR3 is 16 amino acids. Germline V gene sequence: CDR1 PRHDT, CDR2 FYEKMQ (reference sequence). Trimming took 7 bases from V and 3 from J; bases not matched to a gene: 8. The CDR3 region is CASTLAGGRGKNIQYF. DNA for the CDR3: TGTGCCAGCACCCTAGCGGGGGGACGCGGCAAAAACATTCAGTACTTC. Full variable domain (rest looked up from reference TRBV13 and TRBJ2-4): AAGVIQSPRHLIKEKRETATLKCYPIPRHDTVYWYQQGPGQDPQFLISFYEKMQSDKGSIPDRFSAQQFSDYHSELNMSSLELGDSALYFCASTLAGGRGKNIQYFGAGTRLSVL.

CDR3 in DNA: TGCGCCAGCAGCCCCGCGGGGGGTAGCAATCAGCCCCAGCATTTT. Its protein product is CASSPAGGSNQPQHF. J is TRBJ1-5 and V is TRBV5-1; a weak D match, TRBD1 (5 bases). The V end was cut by 4 bases, the J end by 0 bases, with 11 bases between. The CDR3 covers 15 residues. The germline V gene encodes CDR1 SGHRS and CDR2 YFSETQ.

V is TRBV9 and J is TRBJ2-1; 10 positions match TRBD2. Germline V gives CDR1 SGDLS, CDR2 YYNGEE. This CDR3 is 18 amino acids long. The junction had 10 bases not matched to a gene; V was cut back by 3 bases and J by 1 base. The CDR3 DNA is TGTGCCAGCAGCGCAAGCGGGGGGGCCAAGCAATCCTACAATGAGCAGTTCTTC. Translation gives CASSASGGAKQSYNEQFF.

The gene calls are TRBV6-5 and TRBJ2-1; 7 nucleotides agree with TRBD1. Germline V gives CDR1 MNHEY, CDR2 SVGAGI. The CDR3 is made up of 14 amino acids. The ends lost 6 bases at V and 10 bases at J; junction bases unmatched: 12. CDR3 DNA: TGTGCCAGCAGACCTGTTGACAGGGATCAGGAGCAGTTCTTC. Translation gives CASRPVDRDQEQFF.

This chain links TRBV3-1 (or the pseudogene TRBV3-2) with TRBJ1-5, with D perhaps TRBD1 (5 bases). Germline V gene sequence: CDR1 LGHDT, CDR2 YNNKEL (reference sequence). The V end was cut by 4 bases, the J end by 2 bases, with 12 bases between. The CDR3 has 15 amino acids. The CDR3 region has the DNA TGTGCCAGCAGCCGGGACTCCGTCGGCAATCAGCCCCAGCATTTT. Protein: CASSRDSVGNQPQHF.

This chain links TRBV5-4 with TRBJ2-5, with 7 bases lining up with TRBD1. The V and J ends lost 4 bases and 6 bases, in that order; junction bases with no gene match: 9. This CDR3 is 14 amino acids long. Germline CDR1 SGHNT, CDR2 YYREEE (reference sequence). CDR3 DNA: TGTGCCAGCAGCCCAGCAGGGGGACCTCAGACCCAGTACTTC. Its translation: CASSPAGGPQTQYF.

The V call is TRBV19, the J call TRBJ2-7, with 9 nucleotides matching TRBD1. Germline CDR1 and CDR2: LNHDA and SQIVND (reference sequence). The CDR3 extends over 18 amino acids. V gave up 3 bases and J gave up 3 bases; unmatched junction bases: 15. CDR3 amino acids: CASSISQRLSGQGYEQYF. As DNA, the CDR3 is TGTGCCAGTAGTATTTCACAGAGATTATCGGGACAGGGCTACGAGCAGTACTTC.

Here the CDR3 reads CASSLRVAPNNEQFF. The CDR3, as DNA: TGTGCCAGCAGCTTGAGGGTAGCGCCTAACAATGAGCAGTTCTTC. This rearrangement joins TRBV7-9 to TRBJ2-1, with D possibly matching TRBD2 (5 bases). Germline V lookup: CDR1 SEHNR, CDR2 FQNEAQ (reference sequence). The CDR3 contains 15 residues. Trimming took 3 bases from V and 5 from J, leaving 14 bases between them.

As concerns this clone: The conserved phenylalanine or tryptophan is not found at the CDR3 terminus, so this likely reflects a read error. The limits of the CDR3 on the DNA are not certain, so only TCRdb's listed CDR3 is given. The rearrangement links TRBV27 to TRBJ1-2; the table's TRBD1 call for D was not verified on the DNA. The CDR3 numbers 14 amino acids, ends counted. Germline CDR1 reads MNHEY; CDR2 reads SMNVEV (reference sequence). CDR3 loop: CASSPPGQGVQPIL.

V gene TRBV7-2 combines with J gene TRBJ1-5; no definite D call. CDR1 and CDR2 (germline): SGHTA, FQGNSA. The CDR3 has 13 residues. Trimming shortened V by 3 bases and J by 5 bases, and 8 bases separated the two germline ends. The CDR3 region has the DNA TGTGCCAGCAGCTTCCTGGAGTATCAGCCCCAGCATTTT. Its translation is CASSFLEYQPQHF.

This rearrangement joins TRBV9 to TRBJ2-2, with D tentatively TRBD2 (5 bases). V lost 1 base to trimming and J lost 2 bases, with 9 bases between them. CDR1 SGDLS and CDR2 YYNGEE come from the germline V gene. The CDR3 is made up of 15 amino acids. In DNA form, the CDR3 reads TGTGCCAGCAGCGTAAGGGAGCTCAACACCGGGGAGCTGTTTTTT. Its translation: CASSVRELNTGELFF.

This clone was recorded once. The chain employs TRBV19 and TRBJ2-7; 11 bases are a match to TRBD2. The CDR3 consists of 15 residues. Losses at the gene ends were 4 bases for V and 3 bases for J; bases not matched to a gene: 5. The germline gives CDR1 LNHDA, CDR2 SQIVND (reference sequence). The CDR3 loop reads CASSTLTSGIYEQYF. CDR3 bases: TGTGCCAGTAGTACCTTGACTAGCGGGATCTACGAGCAGTACTTC. The full variable domain, with the rest looked up from reference TRBV19 and TRBJ2-7, is DGGITQSPKYLFRKEGQNVTLSCEQNLNHDAMYWYRQDPGQGLRLIYYSQIVNDFQKGDIAEGYSVSREKKESFPLTVTSAQKNPTAFYLCASSTLTSGIYEQYFGPGTRLTVT.

The chain is built from TRBV27 and TRBJ2-7; 9 bases line up with TRBD1. V lost 6 bases and J lost 6; bases outside the gene matches: 6. There are 13 residues in the CDR3. The germline V gene encodes CDR1 MNHEY and CDR2 SMNVEV (reference sequence). As DNA, the CDR3 is TGTGCCAGCAGGGACAGGGGAGAAACCGAGCAGTACTTC. This translates into CASRDRGETEQYF.

This sequence joins TRBV24-1 and TRBJ1-1; 10 bases agree with TRBD1. With 4 bases clipped from V and 2 bases from J, the junction kept 15 bases outside the gene matches. The CDR3 length is 19 residues. CDR1 is KGHDR and CDR2 is SFDVKD in the germline V gene. CDR3 bases: TGTGCCACCAGTGAGACCGGGACAGGGGTCGATCTAATTAACACTGAAGCTTTCTTT. Its translation is CATSETGTGVDLINTEAFF.

The table lists this clone with a few counts. The chain combines TRBV27 with TRBJ1-4; D is uncertain. The CDR3 is made up of 13 amino acids. V dropped 3 bases and J dropped 10 bases, with 12 bases sitting between them. Germline values: CDR1 MNHEY, CDR2 SMNVEV (reference sequence). CDR3 coding DNA: TGTGCCAGCAGTTTGGAGGGTAGGACAAAACTGTTTTTT. It codes for CASSLEGRTKLFF.

CDR3 sequence (DNA): TGTGCCAGCAACAGGGCCGAGTACAATGAGCAGTTCTTC. Encoded protein: CASNRAEYNEQFF. The V call is TRBV9, the J call TRBJ2-1; D is perhaps TRBD1 (6 bases). From germline, CDR1 is SGDLS and CDR2 YYNGEE. CDR3 length: 13 amino acids. The V and J ends lost 6 bases and 4 bases respectively, with 11 bases between them.

This chain links TRBV5-1 with TRBJ2-5; D unclear. The CDR3 sequence is 14 residues long. Trimming removed 4 bases from V and 2 bases from J, with 12 bases in between. Germline lookup yields CDR1 SGHRS and CDR2 YFSETQ. The DNA of the CDR3 is TGCGCCAGCAGCCTGTTTTCCTCTCAAGAGACCCAGTACTTC. This codes for CASSLFSSQETQYF.

This rearrangement joins TRBV4-3 to TRBJ1-6, with 12 bases lining up with TRBD1. J gave up 10 bases and V 1 base, and 5 bases lay outside the gene matches. Germline values: CDR1 LGHNA, CDR2 YSLEER. The CDR3 loop spans 16 amino acids. The CDR3 DNA reads as TGCGCCAGCAGCCAAGGGGACAGGGGGCTAAGATCACCCCTCCACTTT. It translates to CASSQGDRGLRSPLHF.

The chain recombines TRBV9 with TRBJ1-2, with 9 bases fitting TRBD1. This CDR3 is built from 15 residues. Trimming at V came to 0 bases and at J to 6 bases, leaving 6 bases not matched to a gene. Per germline, CDR1 SGDLS and CDR2 YYNGEE. The CDR3 is CASSVGRGDRDGYTF. DNA of the CDR3: TGTGCCAGCAGCGTAGGTCGAGGGGACAGGGATGGCTACACCTTC. Full variable domain (remainder filled in from reference TRBV9 and TRBJ1-2): DSGVTQTPKHLITATGQRVTLRCSPRSGDLSVYWYQQSLDQGLQFLIQYYNGEERAKGNILERFSAQQFPDLHSELNLSSLELGDSALYFCASSVGRGDRDGYTFGSGTRLTVV.

This chain joins TRBV7-2 and TRBJ1-4, with a possible D match to TRBD1 (5 bases). Germline V gives CDR1 SGHTA, CDR2 FQGNSA. The ends were cut back, 4 bases at V and 0 bases at J, with 12 bases in the middle. The CDR3 spans 16 residues. DNA for the CDR3: TGTGCCAGCAGCTCCCGTGCAGGGCCAACTAATGAAAAACTGTTTTTT. Translation gives CASSSRAGPTNEKLFF. Filled out from reference TRBV7-2 and TRBJ1-4, the complete variable domain reads GAGVSQSPSNKVTEKGKDVELRCDPISGHTALYWYRQSLGQGLEFLIYFQGNSAPDKSGLPSDRFSAERTGGSVSTLTIQRTQQEDSAVYLCASSSRAGPTNEKLFFGSGTQLSVL.

The V call is TRBV27, the J call TRBJ1-1, with D unclear. Trimming removed 1 base from V and 4 bases from J, with 10 bases in between. The CDR3 sequence is 14 residues long. Per germline, CDR1 MNHEY and CDR2 SMNVEV (reference sequence). The CDR3 is CASSLYRGSTEAFF. CDR3 DNA: TGTGCCAGCAGTTTATACAGAGGGAGCACTGAAGCTTTCTTT.

The V gene is TRBV7-2, the J gene TRBJ2-7; 9 bases are a match to TRBD2. The germline gives CDR1 SGHTA, CDR2 FQGNSA. V trimming: 4 bases; J trimming: 4 bases; junction bases outside the gene matches: 8. This CDR3 is built from 15 residues. Here the CDR3 reads CASSSQGSGRYEQYF. CDR3 DNA: TGTGCCAGCAGCTCCCAGGGTAGCGGGAGATACGAGCAGTACTTC.

This clone was found a few times. The chain carries TRBV29-1 and TRBJ1-1, with D possibly matching TRBD1 (6 bases). V lost 6 bases and J 0 bases, leaving 11 bases between the germline ends. CDR3 length equals 13 residues. The germline V gene has CDR1 SQVTM and CDR2 ANQGSEA. The chain's CDR3 is CSVARDMNTEAFF. The CDR3 DNA follows: TGCAGCGTGGCCAGGGACATGAACACTGAAGCTTTCTTT.